These T cell receptor beta chains were read from a single sample in a study of response to subunit inactivated influenza vaccine. TCRdb independently ran MiXCR on the RT-PCR reads; one entry per CDR3 protein. The sample carries around 530,000 distinct CDR3 sequences, approximately 17% recorded once. This specimen was CD4+ T cells sorted from PBMCs, taken approximately 25 months after vaccination. Receptors were obtained from a man between 45 and 75 years old who received an inactivated influenza vaccine. The CDR3 runs from the conserved cysteine through the conserved F or W. Fields, in order: clone size, J gene, D gene, V gene, CDR3 DNA, CDR3 protein. A D gene is named only where the DNA matches it firmly. Some rows have no size entry. The others give once, few or many, or a class for an expanded clone.

clone size: few; J gene: TRBJ2-1; D gene: TRBD2; V gene: TRBV6-2/TRBV6-3; CDR3 DNA: TGTGCCAGCAGTTACCATCTTAGCGGGAGTCCCTACAATGAGCAGTTCTTC; CDR3 protein: CASSYHLSGSPYNEQFF
clone size: few; J gene: TRBJ1-5; D gene: NA; V gene: TRBV6-5; CDR3 DNA: TGTGCCAGCAGTTACTCGATCAGGGGAACGCAGCCCCAGCATTTT; CDR3 protein: CASSYSIRGTQPQHF
clone size: NA; J gene: TRBJ2-7; D gene: NA; V gene: TRBV7-8; CDR3 DNA: TGTGCCAGCAGCCCCGTACGGGTTGCGTTTGTCTACGAGCAGTACTTC; CDR3 protein: CASSPVRVAFVYEQYF
clone size: few; J gene: TRBJ2-1; D gene: NA; V gene: TRBV12-3/TRBV12-4; CDR3 DNA: TGTGCCAGCAGTTTCTTCGGGGGTGAGCAGTTCTTC; CDR3 protein: CASSFFGGEQFF
clone size: many; J gene: TRBJ1-1; D gene: NA; V gene: TRBV20-1; CDR3 DNA: TGCAGTGCTACAGCCCAGTTAGAAGCTTTCTTT; CDR3 protein: CSATAQLEAFF
clone size: NA; J gene: TRBJ2-7; D gene: TRBD1; V gene: TRBV4-1; CDR3 DNA: TGCGCCAGCAGCCGTGACAGGGGGCTCGAGCAGTACTTC; CDR3 protein: CASSRDRGLEQYF
clone size: few; J gene: TRBJ1-6; D gene: TRBD1; V gene: TRBV6-1; CDR3 DNA: TGTGCCAGCAGGAAACAGGGGGCCGTTGAAAATTCACCCCTCCACTTT; CDR3 protein: CASRKQGAVENSPLHF
clone size: NA; J gene: TRBJ2-3; D gene: NA; V gene: TRBV6-2/TRBV6-3; CDR3 DNA: TGTGCCAGCAGTTACTCGGACAGCCTCTCTGGCACAGATACGCAGTATTTT; CDR3 protein: CASSYSDSLSGTDTQYF
clone size: NA; J gene: TRBJ2-5; D gene: NA; V gene: TRBV4-2; CDR3 DNA: TGTGCCAGCAGCCTCGGTGAACTAGAAGGAGAGACCCAGTACTTC; CDR3 protein: CASSLGELEGETQYF
clone size: NA; J gene: TRBJ2-7; D gene: NA; V gene: TRBV7-2; CDR3 DNA: TGTGCCAGCAGGTTTGGGGGGCAATGCGAGCAGTACTTC; CDR3 protein: CASRFGGQCEQYF
clone size: NA; J gene: TRBJ1-1; D gene: TRBD1; V gene: TRBV12-3/TRBV12-4; CDR3 DNA: TGTGCCAGCAGCTGGGGACAGGGCGCGCGTCTGAACACTGAAGCTTTCTTT; CDR3 protein: CASSWGQGARLNTEAFF
clone size: few; J gene: TRBJ2-2; D gene: TRBD1; V gene: TRBV5-1; CDR3 DNA: TGCGCCAGCCGTACAGGGACAGCGAACACCGGGGAGCTGTTTTTT; CDR3 protein: CASRTGTANTGELFF
clone size: NA; J gene: TRBJ1-1; D gene: NA; V gene: TRBV5-1; CDR3 DNA: TGCGCCAGCAGCTTGGGGGGGATTACAACTGAAGCTTTCTTT; CDR3 protein: CASSLGGITTEAFF
clone size: few; J gene: TRBJ1-4; D gene: TRBD1; V gene: TRBV9; CDR3 DNA: TGTGCCAGCAGCGCACGGGACAGGGGCGGGGATGAAAAACTGTTTTTT; CDR3 protein: CASSARDRGGDEKLFF
clone size: many; J gene: TRBJ2-3; D gene: TRBD2; V gene: TRBV20-1; CDR3 DNA: TGCAGTGCTAGAGGGGGGCTAGCGGGAACGGGAACAGATACGCAGTATTTT; CDR3 protein: CSARGGLAGTGTDTQYF
clone size: NA; J gene: TRBJ2-3; D gene: TRBD1; V gene: TRBV2; CDR3 DNA: TGTGCCAGCAGTCCCGGGACAGGGCTCCCAGATACGCAGTATTTT; CDR3 protein: CASSPGTGLPDTQYF